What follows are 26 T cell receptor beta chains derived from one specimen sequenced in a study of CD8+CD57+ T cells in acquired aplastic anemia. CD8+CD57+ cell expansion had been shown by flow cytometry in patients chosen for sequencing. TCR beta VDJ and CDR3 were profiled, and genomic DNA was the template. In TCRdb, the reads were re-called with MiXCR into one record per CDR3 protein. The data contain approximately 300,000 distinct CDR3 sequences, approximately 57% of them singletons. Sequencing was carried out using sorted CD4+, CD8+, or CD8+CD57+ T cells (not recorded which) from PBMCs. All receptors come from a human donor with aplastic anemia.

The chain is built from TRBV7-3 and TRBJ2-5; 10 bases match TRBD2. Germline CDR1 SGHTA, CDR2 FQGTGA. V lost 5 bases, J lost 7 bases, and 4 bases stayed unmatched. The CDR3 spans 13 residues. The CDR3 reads CASSRLAGGTQYF. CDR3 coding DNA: TGTGCCAGCAGCCGACTAGCGGGTGGGACCCAGTACTTC.

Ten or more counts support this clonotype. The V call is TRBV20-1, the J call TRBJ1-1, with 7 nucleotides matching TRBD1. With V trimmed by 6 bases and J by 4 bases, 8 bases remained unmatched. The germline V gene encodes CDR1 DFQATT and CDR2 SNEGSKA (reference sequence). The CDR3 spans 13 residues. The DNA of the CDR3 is TGCAGTGCATCAAGGGGGCTTGGCACTGAAGCTTTCTTT. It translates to CSASRGLGTEAFF.

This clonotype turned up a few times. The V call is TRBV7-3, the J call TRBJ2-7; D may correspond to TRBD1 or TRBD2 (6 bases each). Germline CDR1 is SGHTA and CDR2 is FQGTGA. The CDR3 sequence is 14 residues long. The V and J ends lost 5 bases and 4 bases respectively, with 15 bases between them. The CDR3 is CASSKEGGGYEQYF. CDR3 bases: TGTGCCAGCAGCAAAGAAGGAGGGGGATACGAGCAGTACTTC.

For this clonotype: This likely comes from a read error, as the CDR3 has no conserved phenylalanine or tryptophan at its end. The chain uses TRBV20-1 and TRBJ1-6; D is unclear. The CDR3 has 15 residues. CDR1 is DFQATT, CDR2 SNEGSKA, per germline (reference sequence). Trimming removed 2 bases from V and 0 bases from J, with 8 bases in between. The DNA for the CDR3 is TGCAGTGCTAGAAAGGGCGGCTCCTATAATTCACCCCTCCACCTT. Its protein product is CSARKGGSYNSPLHL.

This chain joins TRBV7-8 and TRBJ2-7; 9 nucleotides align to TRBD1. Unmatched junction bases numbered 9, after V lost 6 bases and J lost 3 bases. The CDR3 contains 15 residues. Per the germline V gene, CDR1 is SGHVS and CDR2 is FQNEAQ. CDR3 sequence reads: CASRRTDRGGYEQYF. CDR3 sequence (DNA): TGTGCCAGCAGGAGGACGGACAGGGGAGGCTACGAGCAGTACTTC.

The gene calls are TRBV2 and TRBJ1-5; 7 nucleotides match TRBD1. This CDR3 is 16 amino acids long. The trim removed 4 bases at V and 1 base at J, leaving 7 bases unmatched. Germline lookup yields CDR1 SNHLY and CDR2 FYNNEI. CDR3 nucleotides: TGTGCCAGCAGTGGTGCTCGGACAGGCAGCAATCAGCCCCAGCATTTT. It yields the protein CASSGARTGSNQPQHF.

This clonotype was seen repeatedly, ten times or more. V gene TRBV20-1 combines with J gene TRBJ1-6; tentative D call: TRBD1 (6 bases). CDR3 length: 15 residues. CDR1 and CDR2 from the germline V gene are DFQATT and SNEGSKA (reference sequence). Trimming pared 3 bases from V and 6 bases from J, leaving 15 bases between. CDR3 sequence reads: CSARGGGATNSPLHF. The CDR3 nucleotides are TGCAGTGCTAGGGGGGGGGGGGCGACTAATTCACCCCTCCACTTT.

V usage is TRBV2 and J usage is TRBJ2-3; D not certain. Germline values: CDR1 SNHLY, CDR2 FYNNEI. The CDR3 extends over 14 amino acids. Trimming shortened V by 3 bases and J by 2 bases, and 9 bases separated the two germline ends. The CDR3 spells CASSDFPFTDTQYF. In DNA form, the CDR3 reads TGTGCCAGCAGTGACTTCCCTTTCACAGATACGCAGTATTTT.

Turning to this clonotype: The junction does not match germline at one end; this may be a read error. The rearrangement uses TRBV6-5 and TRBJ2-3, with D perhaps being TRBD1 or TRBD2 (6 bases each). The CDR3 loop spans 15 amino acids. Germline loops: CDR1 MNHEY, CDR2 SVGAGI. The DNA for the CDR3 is TGTACCAGCAGCCGGGAGAGGGGGAGGAACAATGAGCAGTATTTT. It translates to CTSSRERGRNNEQYF.

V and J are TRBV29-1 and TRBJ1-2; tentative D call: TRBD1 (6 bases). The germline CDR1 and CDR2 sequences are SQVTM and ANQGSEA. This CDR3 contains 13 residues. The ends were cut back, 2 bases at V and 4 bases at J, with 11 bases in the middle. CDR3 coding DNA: TGCAGCGTTGAATTGGACAGAGGCTATGGCTACACCTTC. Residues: CSVELDRGYGYTF. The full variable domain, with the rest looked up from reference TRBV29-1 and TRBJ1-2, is SAVISQKPSRDICQRGTSLTIQCQVDSQVTMMFWYRQQPGQSLTLIATANQGSEATYESGFVIDKFPISRPNLTFSTLTVSNMSPEDSSIYLCSVELDRGYGYTFGSGTRLTVV.

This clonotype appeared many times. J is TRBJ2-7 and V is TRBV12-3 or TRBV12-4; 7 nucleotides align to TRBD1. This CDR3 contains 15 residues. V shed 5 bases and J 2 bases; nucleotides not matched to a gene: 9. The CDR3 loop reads CASSPTGQLTYEQYF. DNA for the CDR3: TGTGCCAGCAGTCCAACGGGACAGCTTACCTACGAGCAGTACTTC.

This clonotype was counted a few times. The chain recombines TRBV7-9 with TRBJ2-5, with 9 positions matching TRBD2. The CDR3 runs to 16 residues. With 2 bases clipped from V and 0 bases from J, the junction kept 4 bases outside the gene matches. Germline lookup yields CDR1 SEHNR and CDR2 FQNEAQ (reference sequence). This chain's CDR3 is CASSLQTSGYQETQYF. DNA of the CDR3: TGTGCCAGCAGCTTACAGACTAGCGGATACCAAGAGACCCAGTACTTC.

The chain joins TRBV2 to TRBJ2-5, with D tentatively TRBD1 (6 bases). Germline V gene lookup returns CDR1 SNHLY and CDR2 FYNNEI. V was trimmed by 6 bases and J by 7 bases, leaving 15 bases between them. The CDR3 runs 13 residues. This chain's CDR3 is CASSNDRSGTQYF. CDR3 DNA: TGTGCCAGCAGCAACGACAGGTCGGGGACCCAGTACTTC.

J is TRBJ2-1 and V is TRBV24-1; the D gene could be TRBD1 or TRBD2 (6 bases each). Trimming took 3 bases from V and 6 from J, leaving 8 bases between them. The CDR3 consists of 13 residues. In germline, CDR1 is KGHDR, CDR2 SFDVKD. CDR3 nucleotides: TGTGCCACCAGTGATGGGGGGCCCAATGAGCAGTTCTTC. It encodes CATSDGGPNEQFF.

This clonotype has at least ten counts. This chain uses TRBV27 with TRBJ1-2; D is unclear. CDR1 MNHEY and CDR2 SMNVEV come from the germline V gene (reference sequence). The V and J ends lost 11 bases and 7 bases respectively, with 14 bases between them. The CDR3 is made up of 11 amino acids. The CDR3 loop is CASRQLGGYTF. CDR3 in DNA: TGTGCCTCCCGCCAACTGGGTGGCTACACCTTC.

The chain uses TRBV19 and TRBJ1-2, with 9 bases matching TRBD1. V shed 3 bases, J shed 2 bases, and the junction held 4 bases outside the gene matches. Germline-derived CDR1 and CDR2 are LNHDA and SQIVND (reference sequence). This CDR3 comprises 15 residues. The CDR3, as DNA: TGTGCCAGTAGTATTCCAGGGACAGGGAACTATGGCTACACCTTC. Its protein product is CASSIPGTGNYGYTF. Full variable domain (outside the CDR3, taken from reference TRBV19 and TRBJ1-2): DGGITQSPKYLFRKEGQNVTLSCEQNLNHDAMYWYRQDPGQGLRLIYYSQIVNDFQKGDIAEGYSVSREKKESFPLTVTSAQKNPTAFYLCASSIPGTGNYGYTFGSGTRLTVV.

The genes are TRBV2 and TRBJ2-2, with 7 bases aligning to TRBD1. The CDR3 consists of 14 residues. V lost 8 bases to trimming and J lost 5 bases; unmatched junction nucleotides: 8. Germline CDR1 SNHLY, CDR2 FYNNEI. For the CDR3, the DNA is TGTGCCAGCGGTGGCACAGGGGAAACCGGGGAGCTGTTTTTT. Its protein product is CASGGTGETGELFF.

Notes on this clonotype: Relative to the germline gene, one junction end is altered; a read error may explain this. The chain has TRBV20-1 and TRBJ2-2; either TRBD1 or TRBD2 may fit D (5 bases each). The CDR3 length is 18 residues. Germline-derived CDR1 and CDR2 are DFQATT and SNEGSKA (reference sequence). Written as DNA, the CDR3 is TGCGGTGCTAGTTTCCGGGGCAGGCTGAAAACGGTGGTCGGGGAGCTGTTTTTT. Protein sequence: CGASFRGRLKTVVGELFF.

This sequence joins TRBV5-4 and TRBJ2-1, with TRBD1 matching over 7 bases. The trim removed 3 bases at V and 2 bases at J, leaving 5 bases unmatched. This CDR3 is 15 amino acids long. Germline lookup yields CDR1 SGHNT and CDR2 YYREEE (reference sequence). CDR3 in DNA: TGTGCCAGCAGCTCGACAGGGATCACCTACAATGAGCAGTTCTTC. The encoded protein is CASSSTGITYNEQFF. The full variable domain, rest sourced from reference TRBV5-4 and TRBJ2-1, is ETGVTQSPTHLIKTRGQQVTLRCSSQSGHNTVSWYQQALGQGPQFIFQYYREEENGRGNFPPRFSGLQFPNYSSELNVNALELDDSALYLCASSSTGITYNEQFFGPGTRLTVL.

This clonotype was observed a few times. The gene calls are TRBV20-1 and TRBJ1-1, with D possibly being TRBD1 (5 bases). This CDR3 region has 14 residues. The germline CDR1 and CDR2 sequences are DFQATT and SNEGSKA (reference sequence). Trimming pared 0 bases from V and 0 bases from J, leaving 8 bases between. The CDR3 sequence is CSAREGRVNTEAFF. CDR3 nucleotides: TGCAGTGCTAGAGAGGGCAGGGTGAACACTGAAGCTTTCTTT.

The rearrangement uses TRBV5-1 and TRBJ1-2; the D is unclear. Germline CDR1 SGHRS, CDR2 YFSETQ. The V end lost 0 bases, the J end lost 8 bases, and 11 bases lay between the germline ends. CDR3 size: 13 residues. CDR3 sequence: CASSLEGRTGYTF. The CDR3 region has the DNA TGCGCCAGCAGCTTGGAGGGCAGGACGGGCTACACCTTC.

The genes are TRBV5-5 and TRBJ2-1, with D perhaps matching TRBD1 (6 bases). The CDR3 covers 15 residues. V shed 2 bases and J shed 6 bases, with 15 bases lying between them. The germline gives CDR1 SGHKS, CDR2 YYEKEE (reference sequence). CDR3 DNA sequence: TGTGCCAGCAGCTTACAGGGTCGGTGGGGCAATGAGCAGTTCTTC. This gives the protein CASSLQGRWGNEQFF.

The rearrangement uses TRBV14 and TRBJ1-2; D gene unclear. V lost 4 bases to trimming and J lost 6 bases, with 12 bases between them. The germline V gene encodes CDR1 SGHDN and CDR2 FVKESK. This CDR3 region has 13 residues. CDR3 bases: TGTGCCAGCAGCCGGACCGCAGCGGATGGCTACACCTTC. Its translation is CASSRTAADGYTF.

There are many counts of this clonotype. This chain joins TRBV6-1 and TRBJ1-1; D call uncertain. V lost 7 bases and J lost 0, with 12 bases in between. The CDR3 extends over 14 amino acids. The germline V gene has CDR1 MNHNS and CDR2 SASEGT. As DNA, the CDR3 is TGTGCCAGCACTCGGCAGGCGATGAACACTGAAGCTTTCTTT. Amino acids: CASTRQAMNTEAFF.

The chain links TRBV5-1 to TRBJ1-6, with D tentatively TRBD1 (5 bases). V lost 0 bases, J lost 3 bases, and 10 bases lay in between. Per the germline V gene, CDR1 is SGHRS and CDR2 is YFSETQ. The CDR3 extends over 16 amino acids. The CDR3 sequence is CASSLEGVLYNSPLHF. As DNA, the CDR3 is TGCGCCAGCAGCTTGGAAGGGGTTCTCTATAATTCACCCCTCCACTTT.

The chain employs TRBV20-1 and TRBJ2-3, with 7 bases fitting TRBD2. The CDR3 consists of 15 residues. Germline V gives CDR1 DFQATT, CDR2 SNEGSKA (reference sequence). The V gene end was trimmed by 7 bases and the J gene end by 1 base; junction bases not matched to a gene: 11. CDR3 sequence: CSESVRAGGTDTQYF. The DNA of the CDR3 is TGCAGTGAATCTGTTCGCGCGGGGGGCACAGATACGCAGTATTTT.